The clone carrying this TCR beta chain was recorded a few times. No antigen is known for it. This sample was taken from a study of beta chain features in type 1 diabetes. About the research overall: Across all samples, 100 million to 130 million sorted cells were examined.

Researchers reported sorting CD4+ naive, central memory, regulatory and stem cell-like memory cells via CD45RO/CCR7/CD25/CD127/CD95/CD27. The CDR3 spans 15 residues. The junction had 10 bases not matched to a gene; V was cut back by 4 bases and J by 9 bases. Germline lookup yields CDR1 SGHDT and CDR2 YYEEEE. All of the isolated RNA was reverse transcribed, so expressed TCRB transcripts were sequenced. Libraries were prepared by immunoSEQ multiplex PCR; TCRdb keeps only in-frame clonotypes and omits some of them. The profile shows hundreds of thousands of clones, around 12% of them singletons. The study, taken as a whole, reports: All four CD4+ subsets of Type 1 diabetes patients contained TCRB CDR3s that were moderately but significantly shorter.

This chain connects TRBV5-6 to TRBJ2-7; 13 bases agree with TRBD2. The source is a woman aged 18-29 years with type 1 diabetes. Sequencing was done on a sample of naive CD4+ T cells from blood. CDR3: CASSLQTSGGSRQYF. Here the CDR3 DNA reads TGTGCCAGCAGCCTACAGACTAGCGGGGGGAGTCGGCAGTACTTC. The entire variable domain, with the rest obtained from reference TRBV5-6 and TRBJ2-7, is as follows: DAGVTQSPTHLIKTRGQQVTLRCSPKSGHDTVSWYQQALGQGPQFIFQYYEEEERQRGNFPDRFSGHQFPNYSSELNVNALLLGDSALYLCASSLQTSGGSRQYFGPGTRLTVT.